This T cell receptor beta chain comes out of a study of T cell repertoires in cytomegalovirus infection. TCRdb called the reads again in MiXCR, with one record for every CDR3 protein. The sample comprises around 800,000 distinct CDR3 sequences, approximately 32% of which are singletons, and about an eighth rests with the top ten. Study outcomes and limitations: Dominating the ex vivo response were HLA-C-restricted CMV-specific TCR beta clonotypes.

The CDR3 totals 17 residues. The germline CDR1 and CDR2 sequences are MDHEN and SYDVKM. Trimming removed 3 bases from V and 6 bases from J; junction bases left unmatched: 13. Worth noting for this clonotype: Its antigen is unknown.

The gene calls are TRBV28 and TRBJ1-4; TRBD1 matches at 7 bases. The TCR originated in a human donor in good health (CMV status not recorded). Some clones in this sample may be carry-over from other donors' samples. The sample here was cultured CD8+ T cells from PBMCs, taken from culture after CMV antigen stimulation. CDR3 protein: CASSFGKSGQLDEKLFF. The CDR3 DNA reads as TGTGCCAGCAGTTTTGGAAAATCGGGACAGCTTGATGAAAAACTGTTTTTT.